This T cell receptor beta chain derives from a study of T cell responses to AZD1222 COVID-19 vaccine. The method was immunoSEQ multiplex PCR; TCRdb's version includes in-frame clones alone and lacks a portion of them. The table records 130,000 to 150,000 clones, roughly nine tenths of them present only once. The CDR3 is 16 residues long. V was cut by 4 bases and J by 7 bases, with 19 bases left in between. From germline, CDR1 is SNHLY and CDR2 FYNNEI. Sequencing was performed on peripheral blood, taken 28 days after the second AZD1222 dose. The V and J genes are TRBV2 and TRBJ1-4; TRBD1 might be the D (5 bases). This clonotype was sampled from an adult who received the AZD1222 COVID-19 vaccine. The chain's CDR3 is CASSVFSQGLSEKLFF. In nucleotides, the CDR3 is TGTGCCAGCAGTGTCTTCTCGCAGGGACTAAGTGAAAAACTGTTTTTT.